The 23 T cell receptor beta chains below all came from one sample that was sequenced in a study of T cell responses to AZD1222 COVID-19 vaccine. Assay: immunoSEQ multiplex PCR; the TCRdb copy retains only in-frame clones and omits some. The profile shows under 80,000 clones, about four fifths of them singletons. Sequences were derived from peripheral blood, sampled on day 0 of MenACWY control vaccination. The origin of the receptors is an adult in good health.

This chain's CDR3 is CSAIGPGLAGETQYF. In DNA form, the CDR3 reads TGCAGCGCCATAGGGCCGGGACTAGCGGGGGAGACCCAGTACTTC. This chain uses TRBV29-1 with TRBJ2-5, with TRBD2 matching over 13 bases. The V gene's germline CDR1 is SQVTM and CDR2 ANQGSEA. V lost 7 bases to trimming and J lost 5 bases; unmatched junction nucleotides: 10. This CDR3 is built from 15 residues.

This chain uses TRBV28 with TRBJ2-1; D may be TRBD1 (6 bases). CDR3 size: 14 residues. Trimming left V 6 bases short and J 6 bases short, with 15 bases between. Germline CDR1 MDHEN, CDR2 SYDVKM. CDR3: CASRSQGNGNEQFF. Written as DNA, the CDR3 is TGTGCCAGCAGGTCACAGGGTAACGGCAATGAGCAGTTCTTC. The entire variable domain, with the rest obtained from reference TRBV28 and TRBJ2-1, is as follows: DVKVTQSSRYLVKRTGEKVFLECVQDMDHENMFWYRQDPGLGLRLIYFSYDVKMKEKGDIPEGYSVSREKKERFSLILESASTNQTSMYLCASRSQGNGNEQFFGPGTRLTVL.

The chain is built from TRBV19 and TRBJ1-5, with 11 nucleotides matching TRBD1. The CDR3 covers 15 residues. CDR1 and CDR2 (germline): LNHDA, SQIVND (reference sequence). V shed 7 bases and J 5 bases; nucleotides not matched to a gene: 7. The CDR3 sequence: CASNLGTGGYQPQHF. The CDR3 coding sequence is TGTGCCAGTAACCTAGGGACAGGGGGTTATCAGCCCCAGCATTTT.

The CDR3 region has the DNA TGTGCCAGCAGTTTAGCGGGGAGTAACAATGAGCAGTTCTTC. This gives the protein CASSLAGSNNEQFF. V usage is TRBV27 and J usage is TRBJ2-1; a possible D gene is TRBD2 (6 bases). Germline-derived CDR1 and CDR2 are MNHEY and SMNVEV (reference sequence). The CDR3 consists of 14 residues. V was shortened by 2 bases and J by 5 bases, with 10 bases between the two germline ends.

J is TRBJ1-1 and V is TRBV7-9; 7 bases agree with TRBD1. V dropped 10 bases and J dropped 4; count of bases not matched to a gene: 9. In germline, CDR1 is SEHNR, CDR2 FQNEAQ (reference sequence). The CDR3 loop spans 13 amino acids. DNA of the CDR3: TGTGCCACCACCACAGGGGTTGGCACTGAAGCTTTCTTT. Amino acid sequence: CATTTGVGTEAFF. Full variable domain (outside the CDR3, taken from reference TRBV7-9 and TRBJ1-1): DTGVSQNPRHKITKRGQNVTFRCDPISEHNRLYWYRQTLGQGPEFLTYFQNEAQLEKSRLLSDRFSAERPKGSFSTLEIQRTEQGDSAMYLCATTTGVGTEAFFGQGTRLTVV.

This chain uses TRBV4-1 with TRBJ2-2, with a possible D match to TRBD1 (5 bases). The CDR3 totals 17 residues. Germline loops: CDR1 MGHRA, CDR2 YSYEKL. The V end lost 1 base, the J end lost 8 bases, and 20 bases lay between the germline ends. CDR3 sequence: CASSQVPARVGRGELFF. The CDR3 bases are TGCGCCAGCAGCCAAGTACCGGCCAGGGTAGGAAGAGGGGAGCTGTTTTTT.

This clone appeared once. The gene calls are TRBV15 and TRBJ1-2; a possible D gene is TRBD1 (6 bases). Germline V CDR1 and CDR2: LNHNV, YYDKDF (reference sequence). This CDR3 region has 13 residues. V lost 2 bases and J lost 6, with 10 bases in between. In DNA, the CDR3 is TGTGCCACCAGCAGACAGGGGAGGGATGGCTACACCTTC. It encodes CATSRQGRDGYTF.

The table lists this clone with a few counts. J is TRBJ2-3 and V is TRBV2; D remains unclear. Germline V CDR1 and CDR2: SNHLY, FYNNEI. Trimming shortened V by 5 bases and J by 8 bases, and 17 bases separated the two germline ends. The CDR3 loop spans 14 amino acids. The CDR3 nucleotides read TGTGCCAGCAGTCCGATCTATAGTGACGGTACGCAGTATTTT. Translated: CASSPIYSDGTQYF.

This chain links TRBV30 with TRBJ1-2; 9 positions match TRBD1. Trimming removed 3 bases from V and 0 bases from J; junction bases left unmatched: 2. Germline values: CDR1 GTSNPN, CDR2 SVGIG (reference sequence). The CDR3 totals 14 residues. CDR3 in amino acids: CAWRGTGTNYGYTF. The CDR3 DNA sequence: TGTGCCTGGAGGGGGACAGGGACTAACTATGGCTACACCTTC.

This clone was seen only a few times. The chain joins TRBV4-2 to TRBJ1-6; no clear D gene. The V end was cut by 1 base, the J end by 6 bases, with 10 bases between. Germline CDR1 reads LGHNA; CDR2 reads YNFKEQ. This CDR3 is built from 15 residues. The chain's CDR3 is CASSQVKEGNSPLHF. The CDR3 DNA sequence: TGTGCCAGCAGCCAAGTTAAAGAGGGTAATTCACCCCTCCACTTT.

CDR3: CASSFRGTHSTWGYTF. In DNA form, the CDR3 reads TGTGCCAGCAGTTTTCGGGGGACACATTCCACGTGGGGCTACACCTTC. This chain uses TRBV28 with TRBJ1-2, with D maybe TRBD1 (6 bases). Germline values: CDR1 MDHEN, CDR2 SYDVKM. With 3 bases removed from V and 8 bases from J, the gap between germline ends came to 22 bases. The length of the CDR3 is 16 residues.

The V and J genes are TRBV30 and TRBJ2-3, with 7 bases that match TRBD2. Germline V gene data show CDR1 as GTSNPN and CDR2 as SVGIG (reference sequence). With 3 bases clipped from V and 2 bases from J, the junction kept 11 bases outside the gene matches. CDR3 length: 16 residues. CDR3: CAWSLSSGGDTDTQYF. CDR3 nucleotides: TGTGCCTGGAGCCTCAGTTCGGGGGGTGACACAGATACGCAGTATTTT. The complete variable domain, with remaining parts taken from reference TRBV30 and TRBJ2-3, reads SQTIHQWPATLVQPVGSPLSLECTVEGTSNPNLYWYRQAAGRGLQLLFYSVGIGQISSEVPQNLSASRPQDRQFILSSKKLLLSDSGFYLCAWSLSSGGDTDTQYFGPGTRLTVL.

The chain links TRBV28 to TRBJ2-5; D might be TRBD1 (7 bases). Trimming left V 6 bases short and J 5 bases short, with 16 bases between. Germline V gene data show CDR1 as MDHEN and CDR2 as SYDVKM. The length of the CDR3 is 14 residues. CDR3 coding DNA: TGTGCCAGCAGACGGACAGGAGGGGGGGAGACCCAGTACTTC. Translating gives CASRRTGGGETQYF.

The rearrangement uses TRBV15 and TRBJ2-2, with D tentatively TRBD1 (6 bases). The germline gives CDR1 LNHNV, CDR2 YYDKDF (reference sequence). Trimming left V 4 bases short and J 0 bases short, with 9 bases between. CDR3 length equals 15 residues. The CDR3 sequence: CATSKGTPNTGELFF. Written as DNA, the CDR3 is TGTGCCACCAGCAAAGGGACACCGAACACCGGGGAGCTGTTTTTT.

This clone showed up just once. This chain joins TRBV11-2 and TRBJ2-1, with 15 nucleotides matching TRBD2. Losses at the gene ends were 4 bases for V and 4 bases for J; bases not matched to a gene: 11. CDR3 length: 19 amino acids. CDR1 and CDR2 (germline): SGHAT, FQNNGV. The CDR3 DNA reads TGTGCCAGCAGCTCGGGACTAGCGGGAGGCCCAGGAGTTTACAATGAGCAGTTCTTC. Its protein product is CASSSGLAGGPGVYNEQFF.

The gene calls are TRBV7-9 and TRBJ1-1; D is ambiguous. Germline V gives CDR1 SEHNR, CDR2 FQNEAQ (reference sequence). V lost 3 bases and J lost 4, with 9 bases in between. The CDR3 loop spans 13 amino acids. CDR3 sequence reads: CASSFEGGTEAFF. DNA for the CDR3: TGTGCCAGCAGCTTTGAGGGCGGCACTGAAGCTTTCTTT. The whole variable domain, filled in from reference TRBV7-9 and TRBJ1-1, reads DTGVSQNPRHKITKRGQNVTFRCDPISEHNRLYWYRQTLGQGPEFLTYFQNEAQLEKSRLLSDRFSAERPKGSFSTLEIQRTEQGDSAMYLCASSFEGGTEAFFGQGTRLTVV.

CDR3 protein: CASSNGQSNTGELFF. As DNA, the CDR3 is TGCGCCAGCAGCAACGGACAGAGTAACACCGGGGAGCTGTTTTTT. The chain employs TRBV5-1 and TRBJ2-2, with a tentative D call TRBD1 (6 bases). This CDR3 comprises 15 residues. Trimming took off 4 bases at V and 2 bases at J, with 12 bases between the two ends. The germline V gene has CDR1 SGHRS and CDR2 YFSETQ.

This clone was recorded at least ten times. One junction end does not reproduce the germline sequence, and a read error may be involved. This chain uses TRBV19 with TRBJ1-2, with D possibly being TRBD1 (5 bases). The CDR3 length is 11 residues. Germline V gene data show CDR1 as LNHDA and CDR2 as SQIVND (reference sequence). CDR3 in amino acids: CASSCHLGGCF. The CDR3, as DNA: TGTGCCAGTAGTTGCCACTTGGGGGGGTGCTTC.

The chain couples TRBV2 to TRBJ2-2; D is ambiguous. V lost 4 bases and J lost 1, with 7 bases in between. Germline lookup yields CDR1 SNHLY and CDR2 FYNNEI. CDR3 length: 14 amino acids. CDR3 residues: CASSGQKNTGELFF. CDR3 bases: TGTGCCAGCAGTGGTCAGAAGAACACCGGGGAGCTGTTTTTT.

Only a few counts were recorded for this clone. At one end the junction does not follow the germline gene, possibly because of a read error. This chain uses TRBV7-9 with TRBJ2-1, with D maybe TRBD2 (7 bases). The V gene's germline CDR1 is SEHNR and CDR2 FQNEAQ (reference sequence). The CDR3 spans 14 residues. The CDR3 DNA reads TGTGCCAGCAGCTTCCCCTGGGGGGGGGCGCTTGGGGTCTTC. Residues: CASSFPWGGALGVF.

The sample holds one count of this clone. The rearrangement uses TRBV2 and TRBJ1-4; TRBD1 is a possible D gene (5 bases). CDR1 is SNHLY and CDR2 is FYNNEI in the germline V gene. The CDR3 has 18 residues. The V end was cut by 6 bases, the J end by 6 bases, with 26 bases between. CDR3 protein: CASSRTSPRAVGDEKLFF. The CDR3 DNA reads TGTGCCAGCAGCCGAACGTCCCCCAGGGCGGTGGGGGATGAAAAACTGTTTTTT.

Only a few counts were recorded for this clone. J is TRBJ2-5 and V is TRBV6-1; D may match TRBD1 or TRBD2 (6 bases each). Germline CDR1 MNHNS, CDR2 SASEGT. V lost 0 bases and J lost 3, with 11 bases in between. The CDR3 totals 15 residues. CDR3 DNA sequence: TGTGCCAGCAGTGAAGCACGGGGGCTTAAAGAGACCCAGTACTTC. Protein: CASSEARGLKETQYF.

The chain carries TRBV28 and TRBJ1-1; D may be TRBD1 (5 bases). From germline, CDR1 is MDHEN and CDR2 SYDVKM. The CDR3 length is 12 residues. Trimming cost V 7 bases and J 6 bases, with 12 bases left between them. The CDR3 nucleotides are TGTGCCAGCAAAACAGGAACCTCTGAAGCTTTCTTT. Its translation is CASKTGTSEAFF.